The clone carrying this T cell receptor beta chain was recorded at least ten times. Hyperthyroidism patients were newly diagnosed, had disease duration under 2 months, and were aged 18 to 65 years. The data were obtained in a study of T cells in Graves' hyperthyroidism and ophthalmopathy. For the study at large: Before any treatment, at initial diagnosis, peripheral blood was collected.

From RNA transcripts, TCR beta CDR3 regions were amplified. A set of HTBI primers served as the primers for a first-round RT-PCR of the TCR CDR3. TCRdb passed the multiplex PCR reads through MiXCR, listing each CDR3 protein once. The sample carries 250,000 to 300,000 distinct CDR3 sequences, around 15% recorded once. Trimming removed 2 bases from V and 0 bases from J, with 9 bases in between. The CDR3 contains 15 residues. The germline CDR1 and CDR2 sequences are SGHKS and YYEKEE (reference sequence). The rearrangement uses TRBV5-5 and TRBJ2-1; D could derive from TRBD1 or TRBD2 (5 bases each). The source is a woman aged 50 to 65 with Graves' hyperthyroidism that later progressed to Graves' ophthalmopathy. Sequencing used blood. CDR3 residues: CASSFPGPSYNEQFF. The CDR3 DNA reads as TGTGCCAGCAGCTTTCCGGGACCCTCCTACAATGAGCAGTTCTTC.